The clone carrying this TCR beta chain was recorded a few times. The CDR3 loop spans 12 amino acids. The V end was cut by 6 bases, the J end by 7 bases, with 12 bases between. The germline gives CDR1 MNHEY, CDR2 SMNVEV (reference sequence). The data were obtained in a study of blood T cell repertoires in COVID-19. TCRdb's table, derived via immunoSEQ multiplex PCR, lists solely in-frame clones and lacks some. The data contain about 200,000 clones, around nine tenths of them singletons. This chain links TRBV27 with TRBJ1-2; weak D call: TRBD1 (6 bases). The source is a woman between 40 and 50 years old who had recovered from COVID-19. The sample comprised peripheral blood. The CDR3 DNA reads as TGTGCCAGCAGAGGGGGTCGTGGTGGCTACACCTTC. Amino acids: CASRGGRGGYTF.